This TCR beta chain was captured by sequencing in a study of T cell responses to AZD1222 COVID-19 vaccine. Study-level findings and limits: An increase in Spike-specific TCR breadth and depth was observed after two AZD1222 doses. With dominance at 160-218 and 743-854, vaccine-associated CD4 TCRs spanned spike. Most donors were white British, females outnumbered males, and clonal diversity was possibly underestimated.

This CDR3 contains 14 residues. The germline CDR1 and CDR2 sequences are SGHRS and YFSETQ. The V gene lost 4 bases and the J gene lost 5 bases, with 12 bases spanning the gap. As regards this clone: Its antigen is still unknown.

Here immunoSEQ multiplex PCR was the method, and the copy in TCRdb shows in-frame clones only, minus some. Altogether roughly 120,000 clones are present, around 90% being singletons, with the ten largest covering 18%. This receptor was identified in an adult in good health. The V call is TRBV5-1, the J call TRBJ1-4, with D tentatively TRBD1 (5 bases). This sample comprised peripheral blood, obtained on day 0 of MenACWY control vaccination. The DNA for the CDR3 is TGCGCCAGCAGCCCGGGACCTAAAAATGAAAAACTGTTTTTT. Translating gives CASSPGPKNEKLFF.